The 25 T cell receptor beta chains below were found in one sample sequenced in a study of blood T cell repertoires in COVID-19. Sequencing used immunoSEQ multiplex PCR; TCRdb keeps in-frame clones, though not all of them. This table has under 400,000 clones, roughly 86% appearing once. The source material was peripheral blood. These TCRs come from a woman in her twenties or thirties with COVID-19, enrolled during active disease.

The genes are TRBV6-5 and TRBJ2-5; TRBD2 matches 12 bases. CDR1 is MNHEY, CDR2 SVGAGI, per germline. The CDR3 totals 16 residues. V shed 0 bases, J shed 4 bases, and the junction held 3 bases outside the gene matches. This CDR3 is CASSYSWTSGTETQYF. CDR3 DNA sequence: TGTGCCAGCAGTTACTCTTGGACTAGCGGGACAGAGACCCAGTACTTC.

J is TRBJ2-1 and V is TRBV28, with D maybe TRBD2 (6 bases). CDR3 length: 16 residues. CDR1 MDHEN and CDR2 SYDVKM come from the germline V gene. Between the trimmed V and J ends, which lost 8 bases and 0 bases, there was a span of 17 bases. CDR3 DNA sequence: TGTGCCAGCCGCACCTCACGGGGGAGCTCCTACAATGAGCAGTTCTTC. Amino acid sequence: CASRTSRGSSYNEQFF.

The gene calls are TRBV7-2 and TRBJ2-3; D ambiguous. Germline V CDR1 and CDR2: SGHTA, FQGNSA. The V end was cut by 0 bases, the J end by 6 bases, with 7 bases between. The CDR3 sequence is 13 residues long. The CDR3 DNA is TGTGCCAGCAGCTTAGCGGTACGGGATACGCAGTATTTT. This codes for CASSLAVRDTQYF.

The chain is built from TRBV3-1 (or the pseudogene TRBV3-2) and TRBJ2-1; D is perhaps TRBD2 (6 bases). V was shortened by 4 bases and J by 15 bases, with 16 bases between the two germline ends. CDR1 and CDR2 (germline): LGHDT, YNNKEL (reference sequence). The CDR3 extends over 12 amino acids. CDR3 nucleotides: TGTGCCAGCAGCCTCCTGACGGGAGTGAGGTTCTTC. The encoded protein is CASSLLTGVRFF.

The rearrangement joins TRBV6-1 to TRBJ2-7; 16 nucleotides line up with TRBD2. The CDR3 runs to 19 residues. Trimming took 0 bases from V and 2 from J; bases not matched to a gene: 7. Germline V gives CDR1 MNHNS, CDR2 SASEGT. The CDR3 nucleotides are TGTGCCAGCAGTGAAGCTTCGTGGGGGACTAGCGGGAGGGCCTACGAGCAGTACTTC. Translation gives CASSEASWGTSGRAYEQYF.

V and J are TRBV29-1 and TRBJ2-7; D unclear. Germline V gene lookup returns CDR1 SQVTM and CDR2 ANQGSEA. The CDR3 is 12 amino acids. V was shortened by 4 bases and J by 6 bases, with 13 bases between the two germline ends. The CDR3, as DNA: TGCAGCGTTGGGCACTATCCGGGCGAGCAGTACTTC. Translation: CSVGHYPGEQYF.

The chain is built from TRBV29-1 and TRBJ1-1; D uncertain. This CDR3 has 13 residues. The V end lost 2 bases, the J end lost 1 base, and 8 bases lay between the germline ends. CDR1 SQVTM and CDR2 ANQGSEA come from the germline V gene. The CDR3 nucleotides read TGCAGCGTTGAATGGCAGAAGAACACTGAAGCTTTCTTT. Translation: CSVEWQKNTEAFF. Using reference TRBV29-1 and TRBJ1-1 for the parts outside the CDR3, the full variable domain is SAVISQKPSRDICQRGTSLTIQCQVDSQVTMMFWYRQQPGQSLTLIATANQGSEATYESGFVIDKFPISRPNLTFSTLTVSNMSPEDSSIYLCSVEWQKNTEAFFGQGTRLTVV.

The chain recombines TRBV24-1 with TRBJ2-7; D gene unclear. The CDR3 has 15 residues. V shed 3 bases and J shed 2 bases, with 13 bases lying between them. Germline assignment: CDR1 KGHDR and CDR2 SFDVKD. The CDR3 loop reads CATSDAKAPTYEQYF. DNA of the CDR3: TGTGCCACCAGTGATGCAAAAGCCCCAACCTACGAGCAGTACTTC.

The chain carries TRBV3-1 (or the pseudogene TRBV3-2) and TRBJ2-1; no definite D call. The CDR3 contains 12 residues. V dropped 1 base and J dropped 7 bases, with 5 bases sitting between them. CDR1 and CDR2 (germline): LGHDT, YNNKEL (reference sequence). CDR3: CASSQGDNEQFF. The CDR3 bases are TGTGCCAGCAGCCAAGGAGATAATGAGCAGTTCTTC.

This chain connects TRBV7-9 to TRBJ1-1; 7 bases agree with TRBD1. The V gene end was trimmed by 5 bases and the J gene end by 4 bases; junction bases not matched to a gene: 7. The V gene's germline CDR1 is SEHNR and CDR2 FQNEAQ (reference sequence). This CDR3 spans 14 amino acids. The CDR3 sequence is CASSRGQRVTEAFF. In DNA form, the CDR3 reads TGTGCCAGCAGCAGGGGACAGAGAGTCACTGAAGCTTTCTTT.

CDR3 residues: CAFWTSSYEQYF. The DNA for the CDR3 is TGTGCCTTTTGGACATCCTCCTACGAGCAGTACTTC. The chain joins TRBV30 to TRBJ2-7; D perhaps matches TRBD1 (5 bases). V was clipped by 7 bases and J by 0 bases, with 10 bases between them. The CDR3 covers 12 residues. The germline V gene encodes CDR1 GTSNPN and CDR2 SVGIG (reference sequence).

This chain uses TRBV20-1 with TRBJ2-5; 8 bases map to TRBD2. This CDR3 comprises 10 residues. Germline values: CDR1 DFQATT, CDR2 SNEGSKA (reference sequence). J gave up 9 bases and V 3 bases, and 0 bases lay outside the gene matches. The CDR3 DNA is TGCAGTGCTAGTAGCGGGGCCCAGTACTTC. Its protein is CSASSGAQYF.

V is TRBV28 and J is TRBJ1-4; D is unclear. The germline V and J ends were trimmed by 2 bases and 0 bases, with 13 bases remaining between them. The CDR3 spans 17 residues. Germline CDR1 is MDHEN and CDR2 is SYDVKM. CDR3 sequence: CASSLSTVPATNEKLFF. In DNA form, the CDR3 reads TGTGCCAGCAGTTTAAGCACAGTTCCTGCAACTAATGAAAAACTGTTTTTT.

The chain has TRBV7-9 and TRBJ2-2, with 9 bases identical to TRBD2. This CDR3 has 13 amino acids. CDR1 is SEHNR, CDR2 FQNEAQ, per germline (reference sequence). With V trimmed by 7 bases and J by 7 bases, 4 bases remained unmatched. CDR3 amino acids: CASTSGTNGELFF. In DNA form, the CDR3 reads TGTGCCAGCACTAGCGGGACTAACGGGGAGCTGTTTTTT.

The DNA for the CDR3 is TGCAGTGCTAGTCTGTTTAAGGGGGGGGGTCAGCCCCAGCATTTT. It translates to CSASLFKGGGQPQHF. The chain couples TRBV20-1 to TRBJ1-5; D is perhaps TRBD1 (6 bases). V lost 3 bases, J lost 6 bases, and 18 bases lay in between. The V gene's germline CDR1 is DFQATT and CDR2 SNEGSKA (reference sequence). The CDR3 is 15 residues long.

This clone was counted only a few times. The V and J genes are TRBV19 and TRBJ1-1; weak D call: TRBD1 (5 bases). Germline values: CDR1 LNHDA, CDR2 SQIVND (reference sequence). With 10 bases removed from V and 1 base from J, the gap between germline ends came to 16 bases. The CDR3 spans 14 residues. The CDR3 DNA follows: TGTGCCACCAAACTGAAAAGGGGGAACACTGAAGCTTTCTTT. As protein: CATKLKRGNTEAFF.

The CDR3 spells CASMAGYEQYF. In DNA, the CDR3 is TGTGCCAGCATGGCGGGCTACGAGCAGTACTTC. The V gene is TRBV28, the J gene TRBJ2-7, with D tentatively TRBD2 (5 bases). Trimming left V 7 bases short and J 3 bases short, with 7 bases between. Germline CDR1 is MDHEN and CDR2 is SYDVKM. The CDR3 is 11 amino acids.

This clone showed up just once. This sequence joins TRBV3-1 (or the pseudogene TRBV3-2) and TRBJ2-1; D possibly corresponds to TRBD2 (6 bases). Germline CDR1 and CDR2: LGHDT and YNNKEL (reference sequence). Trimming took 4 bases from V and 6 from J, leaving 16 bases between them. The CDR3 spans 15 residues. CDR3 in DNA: TGTGCCAGCAGCCGTGACGGGGGAAGGGTCAATGAGCAGTTCTTC. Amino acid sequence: CASSRDGGRVNEQFF.

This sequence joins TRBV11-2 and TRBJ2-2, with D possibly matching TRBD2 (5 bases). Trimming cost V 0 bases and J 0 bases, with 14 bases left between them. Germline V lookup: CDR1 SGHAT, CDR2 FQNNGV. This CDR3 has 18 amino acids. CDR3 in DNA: TGTGCCAGCAGCTTAGATAGTGAGGGCGGATCGAACACCGGGGAGCTGTTTTTT. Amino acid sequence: CASSLDSEGGSNTGELFF.

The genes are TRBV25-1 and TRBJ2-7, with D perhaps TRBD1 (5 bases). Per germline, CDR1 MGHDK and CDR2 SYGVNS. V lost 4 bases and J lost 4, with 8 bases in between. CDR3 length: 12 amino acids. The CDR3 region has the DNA TGTGCCAGCAGTGCAGGGCCTTACGAGCAGTACTTC. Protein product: CASSAGPYEQYF.

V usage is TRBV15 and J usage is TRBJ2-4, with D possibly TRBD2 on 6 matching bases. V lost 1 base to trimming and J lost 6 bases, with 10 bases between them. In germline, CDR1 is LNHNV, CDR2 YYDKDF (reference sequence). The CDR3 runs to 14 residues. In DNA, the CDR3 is TGTGCCACCAGCAGAGGTCGGGGGATAAACATTCAGTACTTC. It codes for CATSRGRGINIQYF.

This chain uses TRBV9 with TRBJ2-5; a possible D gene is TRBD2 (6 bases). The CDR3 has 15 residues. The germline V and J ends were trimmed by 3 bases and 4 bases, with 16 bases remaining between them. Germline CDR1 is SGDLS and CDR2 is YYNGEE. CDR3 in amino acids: CASSARDLGLETQYF. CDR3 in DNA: TGTGCCAGCAGCGCGCGGGACTTGGGGTTAGAGACCCAGTACTTC.

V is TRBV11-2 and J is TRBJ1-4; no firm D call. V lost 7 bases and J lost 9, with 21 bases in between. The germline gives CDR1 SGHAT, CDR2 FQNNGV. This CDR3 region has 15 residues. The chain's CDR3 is CASTLAGGVGKKLFF. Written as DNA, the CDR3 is TGTGCCAGCACCCTAGCGGGCGGGGTTGGGAAAAAACTGTTTTTT.

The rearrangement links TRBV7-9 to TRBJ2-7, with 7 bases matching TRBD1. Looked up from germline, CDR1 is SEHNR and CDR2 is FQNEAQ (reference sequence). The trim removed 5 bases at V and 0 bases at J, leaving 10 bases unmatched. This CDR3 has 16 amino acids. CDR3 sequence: CASSPKGWDSSYEQYF. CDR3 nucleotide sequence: TGTGCCAGCAGCCCGAAGGGGTGGGACAGCTCCTACGAGCAGTACTTC.

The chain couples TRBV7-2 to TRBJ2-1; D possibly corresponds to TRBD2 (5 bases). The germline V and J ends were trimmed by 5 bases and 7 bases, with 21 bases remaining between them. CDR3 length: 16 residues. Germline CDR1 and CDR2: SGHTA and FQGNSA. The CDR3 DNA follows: TGTGCCAGCAGCCCCTGGGTGGAAGGAGGCTTGAATGAGCAGTTCTTC. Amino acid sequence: CASSPWVEGGLNEQFF.